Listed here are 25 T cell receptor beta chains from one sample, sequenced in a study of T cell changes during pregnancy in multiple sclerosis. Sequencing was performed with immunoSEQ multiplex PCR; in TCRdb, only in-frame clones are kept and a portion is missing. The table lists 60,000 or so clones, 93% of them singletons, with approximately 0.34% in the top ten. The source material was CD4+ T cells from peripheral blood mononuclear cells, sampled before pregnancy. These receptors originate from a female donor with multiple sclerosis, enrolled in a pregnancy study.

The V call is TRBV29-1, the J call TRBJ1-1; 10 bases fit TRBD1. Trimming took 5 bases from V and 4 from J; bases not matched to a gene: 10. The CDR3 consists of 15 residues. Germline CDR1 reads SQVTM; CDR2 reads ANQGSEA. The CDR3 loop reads CSVRDRGRVITEAFF. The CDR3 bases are TGCAGCGTTCGTGACAGGGGGCGCGTGATCACTGAAGCTTTCTTT.

CDR3 nucleotides: TGCGCCAGCAGCCCCGCGGAGGGGATAGTCACTGAAGCTTTCTTT. It yields the protein CASSPAEGIVTEAFF. The chain carries TRBV5-1 and TRBJ1-1; D might be TRBD1 (5 bases). The V gene lost 4 bases and the J gene lost 4 bases, with 17 bases spanning the gap. Germline CDR1 and CDR2: SGHRS and YFSETQ. This CDR3 has 15 residues.

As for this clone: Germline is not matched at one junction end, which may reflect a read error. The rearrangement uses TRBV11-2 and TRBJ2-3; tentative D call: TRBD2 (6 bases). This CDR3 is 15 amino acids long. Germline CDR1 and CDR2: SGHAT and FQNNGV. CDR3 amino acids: CASSLDGGSTDTQYF. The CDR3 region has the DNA TGTGCCAGCAGCCTAGATGGGGGGAGCACAGATACGCAGTATTTT.

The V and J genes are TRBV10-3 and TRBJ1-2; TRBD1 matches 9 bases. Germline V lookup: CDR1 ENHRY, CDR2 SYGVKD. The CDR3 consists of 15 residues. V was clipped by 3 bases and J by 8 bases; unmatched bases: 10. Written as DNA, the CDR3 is TGTGCCATCAGTGACCCGGGACAGGGATTAAGGGGCTACACCTTC. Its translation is CAISDPGQGLRGYTF.

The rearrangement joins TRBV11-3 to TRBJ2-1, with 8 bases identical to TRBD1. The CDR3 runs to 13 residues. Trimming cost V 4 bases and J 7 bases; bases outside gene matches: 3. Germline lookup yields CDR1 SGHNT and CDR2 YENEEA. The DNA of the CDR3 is TGTGCCAGCAGCTATTACAGGGGGAATGAGCAGTTCTTC. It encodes CASSYYRGNEQFF.

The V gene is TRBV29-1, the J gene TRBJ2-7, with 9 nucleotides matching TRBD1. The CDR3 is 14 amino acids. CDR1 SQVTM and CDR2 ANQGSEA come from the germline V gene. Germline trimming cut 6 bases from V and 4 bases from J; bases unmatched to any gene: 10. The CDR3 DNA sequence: TGCAGCGTCACGAAGGGGACAGGGAATTACGAGCAGTACTTC. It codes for CSVTKGTGNYEQYF.

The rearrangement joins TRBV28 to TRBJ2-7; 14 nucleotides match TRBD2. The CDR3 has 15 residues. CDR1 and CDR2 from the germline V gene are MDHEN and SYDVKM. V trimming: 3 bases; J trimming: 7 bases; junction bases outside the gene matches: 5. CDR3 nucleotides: TGTGCCAGCAGTTTTGGACTAGCGGGGGGTGGGGAGCAGTACTTC. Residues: CASSFGLAGGGEQYF.

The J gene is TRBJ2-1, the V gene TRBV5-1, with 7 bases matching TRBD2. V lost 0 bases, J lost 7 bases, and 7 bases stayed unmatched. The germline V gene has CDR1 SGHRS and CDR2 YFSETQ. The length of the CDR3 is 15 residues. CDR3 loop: CASSLVAGVTNEQFF. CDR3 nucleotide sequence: TGCGCCAGCAGCTTGGTGGCGGGAGTGACGAATGAGCAGTTCTTC. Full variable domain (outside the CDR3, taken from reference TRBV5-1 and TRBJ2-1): KAGVTQTPRYLIKTRGQQVTLSCSPISGHRSVSWYQQTPGQGLQFLFEYFSETQRNKGNFPGRFSGRQFSNSRSEMNVSTLELGDSALYLCASSLVAGVTNEQFFGPGTRLTVL.

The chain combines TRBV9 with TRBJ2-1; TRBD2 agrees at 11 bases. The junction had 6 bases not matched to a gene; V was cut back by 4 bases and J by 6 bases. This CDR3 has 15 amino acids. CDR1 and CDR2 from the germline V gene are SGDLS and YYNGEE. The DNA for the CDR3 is TGTGCCAGCAGCATAACCGGGACTAGCGGCAATGAGCAGTTCTTC. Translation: CASSITGTSGNEQFF.

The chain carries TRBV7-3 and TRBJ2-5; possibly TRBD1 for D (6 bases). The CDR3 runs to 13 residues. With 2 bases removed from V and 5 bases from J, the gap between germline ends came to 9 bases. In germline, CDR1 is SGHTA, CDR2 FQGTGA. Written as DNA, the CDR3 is TGTGCCAGCAGCTTAGGGGGCGGGGAGACCCAGTACTTC. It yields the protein CASSLGGGETQYF.

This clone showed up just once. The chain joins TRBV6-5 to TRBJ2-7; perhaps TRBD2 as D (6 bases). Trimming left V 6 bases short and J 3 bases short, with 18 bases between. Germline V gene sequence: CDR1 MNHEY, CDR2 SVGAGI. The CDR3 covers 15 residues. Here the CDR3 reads CASSPLGGRDYEQYF. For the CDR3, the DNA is TGTGCCAGCAGCCCGCTGGGGGGTAGAGACTACGAGCAGTACTTC.

DNA for the CDR3: TGTGCCAGCAGCTCCCAGGGTAGCACTGAAGCTTTCTTT. Its protein product is CASSSQGSTEAFF. The V and J genes are TRBV7-2 and TRBJ1-1, with D perhaps TRBD1 (5 bases). Germline assignment: CDR1 SGHTA and CDR2 FQGNSA. This CDR3 is built from 13 residues. Trimming took off 4 bases at V and 4 bases at J, with 10 bases between the two ends.

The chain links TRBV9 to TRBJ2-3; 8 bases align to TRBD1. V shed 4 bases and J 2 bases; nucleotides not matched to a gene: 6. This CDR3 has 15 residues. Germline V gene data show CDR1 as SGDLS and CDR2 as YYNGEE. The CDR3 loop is CASSPRDRFTDTQYF. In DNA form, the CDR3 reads TGTGCCAGCAGCCCGCGGGACAGGTTCACAGATACGCAGTATTTT.

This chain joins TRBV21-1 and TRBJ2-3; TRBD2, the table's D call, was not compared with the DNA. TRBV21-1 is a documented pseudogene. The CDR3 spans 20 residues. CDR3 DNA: TGTGCCAGCAGCAAATTAAAAAAGAGGACTAGCGGAGGATGTTCAGATACGCAGTATTTT. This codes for CASSKLKKRTSGGCSDTQYF.

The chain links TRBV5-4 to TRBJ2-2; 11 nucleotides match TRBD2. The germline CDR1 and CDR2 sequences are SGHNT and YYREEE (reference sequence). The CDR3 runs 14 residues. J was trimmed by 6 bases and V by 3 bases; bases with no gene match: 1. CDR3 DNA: TGTGCCAGCAGCTGGGGACTAGCGGCCGGGGAGCTGTTTTTT. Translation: CASSWGLAAGELFF.

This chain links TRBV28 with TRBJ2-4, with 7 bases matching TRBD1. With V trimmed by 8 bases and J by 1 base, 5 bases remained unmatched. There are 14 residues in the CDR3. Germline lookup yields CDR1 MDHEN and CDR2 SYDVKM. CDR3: CASRMTGAKNIQYF. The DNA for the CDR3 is TGTGCCAGCCGGATGACAGGGGCCAAAAACATTCAGTACTTC.

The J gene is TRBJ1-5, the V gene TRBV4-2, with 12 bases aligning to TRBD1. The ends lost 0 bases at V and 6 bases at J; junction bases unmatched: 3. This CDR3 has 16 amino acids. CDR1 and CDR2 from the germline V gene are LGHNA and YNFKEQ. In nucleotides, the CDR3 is TGTGCCAGCAGCCAAGACGGGACAGGGGGCTTTCAGCCCCAGCATTTT. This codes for CASSQDGTGGFQPQHF.

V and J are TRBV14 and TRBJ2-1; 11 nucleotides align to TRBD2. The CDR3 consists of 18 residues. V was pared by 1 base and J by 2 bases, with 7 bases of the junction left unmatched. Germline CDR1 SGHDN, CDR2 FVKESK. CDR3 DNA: TGTGCCAGCAGCCAAGGTCTTAGCGGGAGGGTCACCTACAATGAGCAGTTCTTC. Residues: CASSQGLSGRVTYNEQFF.

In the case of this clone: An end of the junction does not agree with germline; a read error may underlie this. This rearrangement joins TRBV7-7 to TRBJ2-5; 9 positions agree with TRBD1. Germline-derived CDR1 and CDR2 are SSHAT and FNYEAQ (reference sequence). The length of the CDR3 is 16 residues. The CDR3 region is CASSLLHRDRAGTQYF. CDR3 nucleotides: TGTGCTAGCAGCCTATTACACCGGGACAGGGCTGGGACCCAGTACTTC.

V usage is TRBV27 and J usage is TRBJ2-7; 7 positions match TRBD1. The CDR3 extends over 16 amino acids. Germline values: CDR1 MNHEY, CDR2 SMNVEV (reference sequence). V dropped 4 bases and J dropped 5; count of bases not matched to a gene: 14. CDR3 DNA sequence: TGTGCCAGCAGTTCCTTTACTGACAGGGTAGGTCACGAGCAGTACTTC. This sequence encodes CASSSFTDRVGHEQYF.

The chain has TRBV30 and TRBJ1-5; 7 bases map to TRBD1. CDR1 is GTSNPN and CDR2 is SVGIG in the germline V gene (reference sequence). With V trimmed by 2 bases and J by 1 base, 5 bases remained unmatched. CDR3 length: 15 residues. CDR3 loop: CAWSPGTVSNQPQHF. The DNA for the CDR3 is TGTGCCTGGAGTCCCGGGACAGTAAGCAATCAGCCCCAGCATTTT.

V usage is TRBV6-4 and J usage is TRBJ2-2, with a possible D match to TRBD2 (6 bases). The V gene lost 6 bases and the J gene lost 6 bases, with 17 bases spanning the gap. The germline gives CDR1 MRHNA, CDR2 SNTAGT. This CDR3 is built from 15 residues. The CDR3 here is CASSPNGGWPGELFF. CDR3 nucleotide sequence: TGTGCCAGCAGCCCTAACGGAGGGTGGCCCGGGGAGCTGTTTTTT.

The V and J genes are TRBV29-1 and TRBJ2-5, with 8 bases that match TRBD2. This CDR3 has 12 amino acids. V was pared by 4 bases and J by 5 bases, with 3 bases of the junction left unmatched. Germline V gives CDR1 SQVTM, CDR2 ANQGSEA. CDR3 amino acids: CSVASGSETQYF. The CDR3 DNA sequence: TGCAGCGTTGCGAGCGGGAGTGAGACCCAGTACTTC.

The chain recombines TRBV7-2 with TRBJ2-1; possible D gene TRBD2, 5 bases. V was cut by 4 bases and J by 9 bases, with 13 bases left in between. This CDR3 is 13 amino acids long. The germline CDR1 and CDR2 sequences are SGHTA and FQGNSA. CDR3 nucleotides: TGTGCCAGCAGCTCACAGCCGGGAATTGAGCAGTTCTTC. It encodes CASSSQPGIEQFF.

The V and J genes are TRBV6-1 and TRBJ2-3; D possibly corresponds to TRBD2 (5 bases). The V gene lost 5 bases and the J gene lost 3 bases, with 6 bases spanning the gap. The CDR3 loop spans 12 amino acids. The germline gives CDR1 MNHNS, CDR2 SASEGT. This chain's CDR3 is CASSRRTDTQYF. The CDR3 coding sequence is TGTGCCAGCAGTAGGAGGACAGATACGCAGTATTTT.